One TCR beta chain is described in this entry. CDR1 and CDR2 (germline): SEHNR, FQNEAQ (reference sequence). Trimming removed 3 bases at V and 5 bases at J, with 19 bases between. There are 16 residues in the CDR3. These data belong to a study of OX40 agonist ivuxolimab in advanced cancers. Only in-frame clones appear in the TCRdb table, and some are missing; sequencing was by immunoSEQ multiplex PCR. The data show 50,000 to 65,000 clones, approximately 85% seen once. This TCR came from an adult with an advanced solid tumor such as melanoma, head and neck, liver or kidney cancer. The genes are TRBV7-9 and TRBJ2-5; a possible D gene is TRBD1 (6 bases). The source was CD4+ or CD8+ T cells sorted from blood, collected in a trial of the OX40 agonist ivuxolimab. CDR3 region: CASSFYPRQVEETQYF. The CDR3 nucleotides read TGTGCCAGCAGCTTTTATCCCAGACAGGTTGAGGAGACCCAGTACTTC.